A selection of T cell receptor beta chains follows, all from one sample in a study of cytomegalovirus exposure and HLA in healthy donors. Here immunoSEQ multiplex PCR was the method, and the copy in TCRdb shows in-frame clones only, minus some. The data contain about 180,000 clones, 70% to 90% of them seen just once; the ten biggest clones take up around 4.8%. The sequenced material came from PBMCs. These receptors all come from a girl under 18 in good health and CMV-seropositive. Both conserved end residues are part of each CDR3. A D gene is named only where the DNA matches it firmly. Clone size, where shown, is once, few, many, or a class for clones that have expanded.

D	J	size	V	CDR3	DNA
TRBD2	TRBJ2-5	-	TRBV19	CASRPGLAGGRYQETQYF	TGTGCCAGTAGACCGGGACTAGCGGGGGGTCGGTACCAAGAGACCCAGTACTTC
TRBD2	TRBJ2-5	-	TRBV14	CASSQGSGGKETQYF	TGTGCCAGCAGCCAAGGCTCGGGAGGGAAGGAGACCCAGTACTTC
-	TRBJ1-2	-	TRBV7-9	CSSSLDTLGTGRLIYGYTF	TGTTCCAGCAGCTTAGATACCCTTGGAACAGGGCGGCTGATCTATGGCTACACCTTC
-	TRBJ2-7	-	TRBV19	CASSIGLASYEQYF	TGTGCCAGTAGTATCGGTCTAGCCTCCTACGAGCAGTACTTC
-	TRBJ1-5	-	TRBV6-1	CASSEGAAGSNQPQHF	TGTGCCAGCAGTGAGGGGGCAGCGGGAAGCAATCAGCCCCAGCATTTT
-	TRBJ2-7	-	TRBV6-6	CASTIRYGVDEQYF	TGTGCCAGCACTATCAGGTATGGCGTGGACGAGCAGTACTTC
-	TRBJ1-1	-	TRBV4-2	CASSQEWQSTEAFF	TGTGCCAGCAGCCAAGAATGGCAGTCTACTGAAGCTTTCTTT
-	TRBJ2-7	-	TRBV4-2	CASSQEVRQVSYEQYF	TGTGCCAGCAGCCAAGAGGTCCGACAGGTCTCCTACGAGCAGTACTTC
TRBD1	TRBJ1-2	-	TRBV15	CATSRQGGGYTF	TGTGCCACCAGCAGGCAGGGGGGAGGCTACACCTTC
-	TRBJ1-1	-	TRBV7-3	CASSLAGGTAFF	TGTGCCAGCAGCTTAGCTGGAGGGACGGCTTTCTTT
-	TRBJ1-2	few	TRBV6-1	CAILGTIYGYTF	TGTGCCATCCTAGGGACAATTTATGGCTACACCTTC
-	TRBJ1-1	-	TRBV10-1	CASSELRNTEAFF	TGCGCCAGCAGTGAGTTGAGGAACACTGAAGCTTTCTTT
TRBD1	TRBJ1-1	-	TRBV7-2	CASSYKTGGEVAFF	TGTGCCAGCAGCTATAAGACAGGGGGCGAAGTAGCTTTCTTT
-	TRBJ2-1	-	TRBV7-9	CASSLGQYNEQFF	TGTGCCAGCAGCTTAGGACAGTACAATGAGCAGTTCTTC
TRBD1	TRBJ1-1	-	TRBV9	CASSGGSAPGQGAYGTEAFF	TGTGCCAGCAGCGGGGGGAGTGCACCGGGACAGGGGGCGTACGGCACTGAAGCTTTCTTT
-	TRBJ1-2	-	TRBV27	CASSYRTDNYGYTF	TGTGCCAGCAGCTACCGGACAGACAACTATGGCTACACCTTC
-	TRBJ1-1	-	TRBV10-1	CASSESILGGVSAGNTEAFF	TGCGCCAGCAGTGAGTCGATTCTCGGTGGCGTTTCTGCAGGGAACACTGAAGCTTTCTTT
-	TRBJ2-7	-	TRBV7-3	CASSLRQASSYEQYF	TGTGCCAGCAGCTTAAGACAGGCAAGCTCCTACGAGCAGTACTTC
TRBD1	TRBJ1-4	-	TRBV28	CASSGTGGSDEKLFF	TGTGCCAGCAGTGGAACAGGGGGCTCGGATGAAAAACTGTTTTTT
TRBD1	TRBJ2-7	-	TRBV9	CASSHGTGDYEQYF	TGTGCCAGCAGCCACGGGACAGGGGACTACGAGCAGTACTTC
TRBD1	TRBJ2-3	-	TRBV25-1	CASSELRGLYYTQYF	TGTGCCAGCAGTGAATTAAGGGGGCTTTATTATACGCAGTATTTT